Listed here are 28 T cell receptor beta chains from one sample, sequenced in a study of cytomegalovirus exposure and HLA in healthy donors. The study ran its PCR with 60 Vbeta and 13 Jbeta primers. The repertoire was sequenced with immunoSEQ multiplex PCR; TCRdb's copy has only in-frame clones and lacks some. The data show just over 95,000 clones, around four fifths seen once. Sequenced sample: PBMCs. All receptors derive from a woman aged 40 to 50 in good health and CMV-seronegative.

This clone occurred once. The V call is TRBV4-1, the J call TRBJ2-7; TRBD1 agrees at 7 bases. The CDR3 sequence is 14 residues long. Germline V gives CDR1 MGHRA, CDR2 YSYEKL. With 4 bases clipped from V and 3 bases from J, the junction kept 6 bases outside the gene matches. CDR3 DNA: TGCGCCAGCAGCCTGCGACAGGGAAACTACGAGCAGTACTTC. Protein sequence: CASSLRQGNYEQYF.

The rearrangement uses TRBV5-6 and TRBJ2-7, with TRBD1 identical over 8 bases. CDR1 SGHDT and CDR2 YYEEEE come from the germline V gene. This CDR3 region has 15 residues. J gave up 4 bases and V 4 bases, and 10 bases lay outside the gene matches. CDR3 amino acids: CASSPQGQGAYEQYF. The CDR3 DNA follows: TGTGCCAGCAGCCCACAAGGGCAGGGGGCATACGAGCAGTACTTC.

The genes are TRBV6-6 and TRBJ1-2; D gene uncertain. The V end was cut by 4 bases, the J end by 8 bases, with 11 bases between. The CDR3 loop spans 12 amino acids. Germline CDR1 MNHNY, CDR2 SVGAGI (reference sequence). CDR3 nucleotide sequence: TGTGCCAGCAGTTTACCCGGCGGGGGCTACACCTTC. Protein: CASSLPGGGYTF.

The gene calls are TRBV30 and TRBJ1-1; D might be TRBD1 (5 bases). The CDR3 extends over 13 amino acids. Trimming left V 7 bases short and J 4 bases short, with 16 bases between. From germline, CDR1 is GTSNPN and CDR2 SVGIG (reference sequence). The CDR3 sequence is CASSLGRGTEAFF. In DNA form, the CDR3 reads TGTGCCTCTTCCCTGGGGCGGGGCACTGAAGCTTTCTTT.

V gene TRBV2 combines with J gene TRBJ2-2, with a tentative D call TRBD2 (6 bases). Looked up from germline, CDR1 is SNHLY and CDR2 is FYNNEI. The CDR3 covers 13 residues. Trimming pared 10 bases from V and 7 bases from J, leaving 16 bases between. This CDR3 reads CATRGFNNGELFF. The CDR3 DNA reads TGTGCCACACGGGGGTTCAATAACGGGGAGCTGTTTTTT.

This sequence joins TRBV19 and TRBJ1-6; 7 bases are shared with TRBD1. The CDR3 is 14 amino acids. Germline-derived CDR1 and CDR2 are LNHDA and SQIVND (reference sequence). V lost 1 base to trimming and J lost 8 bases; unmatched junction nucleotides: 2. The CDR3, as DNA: TGTGCCAGTAGTATAGGGACAGGACATTCACCCCTCCACTTT. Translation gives CASSIGTGHSPLHF.

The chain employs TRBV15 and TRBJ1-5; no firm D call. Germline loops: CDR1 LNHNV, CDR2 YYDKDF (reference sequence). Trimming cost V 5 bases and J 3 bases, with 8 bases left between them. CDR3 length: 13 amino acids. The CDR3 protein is CATSGLYNQPQHF. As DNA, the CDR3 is TGTGCCACCAGCGGGCTCTACAATCAGCCCCAGCATTTT.

The CDR3 reads CASSQDRSSDYEQYF. The CDR3 nucleotides are TGTGCCAGCAGCCAAGATCGGTCCAGCGACTACGAGCAGTACTTC. The V call is TRBV4-2, the J call TRBJ2-7; D unresolved. Germline lookup yields CDR1 LGHNA and CDR2 YNFKEQ. V shed 0 bases and J shed 3 bases, with 12 bases lying between them. The CDR3 extends over 15 amino acids.

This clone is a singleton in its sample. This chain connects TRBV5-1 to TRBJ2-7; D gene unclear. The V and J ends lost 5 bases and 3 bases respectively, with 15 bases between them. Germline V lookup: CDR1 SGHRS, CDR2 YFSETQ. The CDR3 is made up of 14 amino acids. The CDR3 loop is CASSDSVPGYEQYF. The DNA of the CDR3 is TGCGCCAGCAGTGATTCTGTACCGGGCTACGAGCAGTACTTC.

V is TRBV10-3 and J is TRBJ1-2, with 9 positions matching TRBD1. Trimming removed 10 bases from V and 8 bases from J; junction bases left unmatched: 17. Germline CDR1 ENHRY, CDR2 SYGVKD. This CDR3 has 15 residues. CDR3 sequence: CATWGGARDRVGYTF. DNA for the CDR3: TGTGCCACTTGGGGCGGGGCCCGGGACAGGGTAGGCTACACCTTC.

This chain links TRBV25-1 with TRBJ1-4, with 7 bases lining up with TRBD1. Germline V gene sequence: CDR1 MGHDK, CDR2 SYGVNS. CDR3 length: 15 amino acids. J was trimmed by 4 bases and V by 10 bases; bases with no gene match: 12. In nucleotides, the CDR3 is TGTGCCATCGAGACGCCGGGACAGATTAATGAAAAACTGTTTTTT. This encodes CAIETPGQINEKLFF.

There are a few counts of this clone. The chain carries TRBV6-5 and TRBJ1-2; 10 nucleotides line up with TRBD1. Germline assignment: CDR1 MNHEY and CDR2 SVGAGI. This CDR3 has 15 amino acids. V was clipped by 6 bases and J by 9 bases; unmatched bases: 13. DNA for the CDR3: TGTGCCAGCAGAGACGAGGGACAGGGGAATCGGCGCTACACCTTC. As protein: CASRDEGQGNRRYTF.

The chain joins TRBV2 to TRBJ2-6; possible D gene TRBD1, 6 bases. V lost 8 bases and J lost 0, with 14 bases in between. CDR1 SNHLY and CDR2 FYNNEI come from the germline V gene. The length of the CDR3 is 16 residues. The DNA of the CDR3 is TGTGCCAGCGTTACAGGGAAGCACTCTGGGGCCAACGTCCTGACTTTC. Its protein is CASVTGKHSGANVLTF.

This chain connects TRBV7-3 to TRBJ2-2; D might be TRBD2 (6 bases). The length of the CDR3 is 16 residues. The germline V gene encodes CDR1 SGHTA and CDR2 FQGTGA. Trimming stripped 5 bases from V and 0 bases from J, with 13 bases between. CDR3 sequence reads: CASSRGGASNTGELFF. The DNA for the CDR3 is TGTGCCAGCAGCCGTGGAGGGGCCTCGAACACCGGGGAGCTGTTTTTT.

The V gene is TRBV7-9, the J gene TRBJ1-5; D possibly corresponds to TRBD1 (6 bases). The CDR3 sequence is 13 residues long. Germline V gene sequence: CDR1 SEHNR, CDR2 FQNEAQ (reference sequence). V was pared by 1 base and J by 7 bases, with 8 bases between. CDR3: CASSLGGRQPQHF. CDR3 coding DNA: TGTGCCAGCAGCTTAGGGGGGCGCCAGCCCCAGCATTTT.

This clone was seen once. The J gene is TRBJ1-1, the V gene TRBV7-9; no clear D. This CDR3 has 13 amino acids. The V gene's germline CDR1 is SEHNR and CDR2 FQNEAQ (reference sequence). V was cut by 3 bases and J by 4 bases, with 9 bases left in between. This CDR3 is CASSFHESTEAFF. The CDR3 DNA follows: TGTGCCAGCAGCTTCCATGAGTCCACTGAAGCTTTCTTT.

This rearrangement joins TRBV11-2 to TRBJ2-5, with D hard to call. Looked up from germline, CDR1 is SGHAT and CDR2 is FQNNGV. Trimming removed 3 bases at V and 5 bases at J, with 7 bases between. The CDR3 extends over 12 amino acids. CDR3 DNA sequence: TGTGCCAGCAGCTTTATCCGGGAGACCCAGTACTTC. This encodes CASSFIRETQYF.

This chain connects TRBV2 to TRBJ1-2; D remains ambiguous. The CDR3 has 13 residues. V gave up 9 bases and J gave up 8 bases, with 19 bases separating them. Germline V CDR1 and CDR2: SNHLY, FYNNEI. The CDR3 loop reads CARETGSRWGYTF. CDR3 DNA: TGTGCCAGGGAGACGGGGTCTCGATGGGGCTACACCTTC.

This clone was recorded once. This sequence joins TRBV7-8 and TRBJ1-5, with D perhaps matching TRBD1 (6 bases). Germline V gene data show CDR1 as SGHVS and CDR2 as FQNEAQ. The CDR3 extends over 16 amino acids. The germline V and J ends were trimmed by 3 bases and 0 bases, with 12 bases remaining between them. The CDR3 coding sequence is TGTGCCAGCAGCTTGTGGAGACAGGATAGCAATCAGCCCCAGCATTTT. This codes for CASSLWRQDSNQPQHF.

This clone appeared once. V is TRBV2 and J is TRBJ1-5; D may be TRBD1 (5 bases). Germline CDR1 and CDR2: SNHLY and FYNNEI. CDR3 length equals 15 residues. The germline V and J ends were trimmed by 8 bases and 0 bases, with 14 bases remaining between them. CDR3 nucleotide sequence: TGTGCCAGCCGTGGGGCTTCGTCTAGCAATCAGCCCCAGCATTTT. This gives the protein CASRGASSSNQPQHF.

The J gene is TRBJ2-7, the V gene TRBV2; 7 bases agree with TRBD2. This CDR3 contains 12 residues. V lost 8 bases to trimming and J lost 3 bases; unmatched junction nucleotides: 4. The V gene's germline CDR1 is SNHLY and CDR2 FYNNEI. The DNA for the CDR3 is TGTGCCAGCTCCCGGGGGGTCTACGAGCAGTACTTC. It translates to CASSRGVYEQYF.

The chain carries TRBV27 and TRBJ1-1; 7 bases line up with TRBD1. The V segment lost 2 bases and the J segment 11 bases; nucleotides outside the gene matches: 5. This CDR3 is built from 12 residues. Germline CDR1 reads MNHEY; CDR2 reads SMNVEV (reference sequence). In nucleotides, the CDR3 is TGTGCCAGCAGTTTACCAGGGGGTCCCGCTTTCTTT. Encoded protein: CASSLPGGPAFF.

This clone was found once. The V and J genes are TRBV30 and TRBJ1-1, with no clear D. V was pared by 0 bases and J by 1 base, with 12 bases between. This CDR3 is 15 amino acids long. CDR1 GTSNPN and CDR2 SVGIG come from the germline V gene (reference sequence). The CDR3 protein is CAWSVQFWQNTEAFF. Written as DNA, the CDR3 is TGTGCCTGGAGTGTACAGTTCTGGCAGAACACTGAAGCTTTCTTT.

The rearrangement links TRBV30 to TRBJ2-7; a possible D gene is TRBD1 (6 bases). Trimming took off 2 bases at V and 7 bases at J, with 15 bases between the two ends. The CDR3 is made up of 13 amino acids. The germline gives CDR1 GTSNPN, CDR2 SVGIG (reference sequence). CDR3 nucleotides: TGTGCCTGGAGTCCCAACAGGGATGGGGAGCAGTACTTC. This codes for CAWSPNRDGEQYF.

The CDR3 is CSVLGHPDSGNTIYF. CDR3 in DNA: TGCAGCGTTCTAGGACATCCGGACTCTGGAAACACCATATATTTT. The genes are TRBV29-1 and TRBJ1-3, with D maybe TRBD1 (5 bases). Germline V lookup: CDR1 SQVTM, CDR2 ANQGSEA. V was clipped by 5 bases and J by 0 bases, with 14 bases between them. This CDR3 has 15 residues.

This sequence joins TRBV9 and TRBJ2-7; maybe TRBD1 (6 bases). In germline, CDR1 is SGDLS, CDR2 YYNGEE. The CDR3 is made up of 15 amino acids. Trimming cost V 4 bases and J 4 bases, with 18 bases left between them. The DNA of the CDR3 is TGTGCCAGCAGCTATGGGGGCTTTGGCTCGTACGAGCAGTACTTC. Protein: CASSYGGFGSYEQYF.

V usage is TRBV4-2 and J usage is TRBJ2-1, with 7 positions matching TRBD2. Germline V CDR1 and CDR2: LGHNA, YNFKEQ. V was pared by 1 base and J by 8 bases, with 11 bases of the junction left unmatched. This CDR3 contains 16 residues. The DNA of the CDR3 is TGTGCCAGCAGCCAAGGAGTGGCGGGGGAAGGTCATGAGCAGTTCTTC. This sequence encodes CASSQGVAGEGHEQFF.

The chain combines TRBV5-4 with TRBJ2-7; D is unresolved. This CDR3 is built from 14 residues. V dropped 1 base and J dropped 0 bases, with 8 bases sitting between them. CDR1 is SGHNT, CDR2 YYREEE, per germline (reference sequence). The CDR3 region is CASSLYTGSYEQYF. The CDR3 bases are TGTGCCAGCAGCTTGTATACGGGCTCCTACGAGCAGTACTTC.